These 31 T cell receptor beta chains were all obtained from the same sample, sequenced in a study of PD-L1 blockade in urothelial cancer. The method was immunoSEQ multiplex PCR; TCRdb's version includes in-frame clones alone and lacks a portion of them. This sample has fewer than 45,000 clones, with 65% to 85% found just once. Material: PBMCs, obtained around atezolizumab (anti-PD-L1) treatment. Every receptor here comes from a man aged 55 to 70 with urothelial cancer.

V gene TRBV25-1 combines with J gene TRBJ2-3; 9 bases match TRBD2. This CDR3 spans 16 amino acids. Germline V lookup: CDR1 MGHDK, CDR2 SYGVNS. V gave up 1 base and J gave up 8 bases; unmatched junction bases: 10. CDR3 region: CASSELKTSGLGTQYF. The CDR3 nucleotides read TGTGCCAGCAGTGAATTGAAGACTAGCGGTCTTGGTACGCAGTATTTT.

This clone was counted between two and nine times. V and J are TRBV7-2 and TRBJ1-5; possibly TRBD1 for D (5 bases). The CDR3 has 14 residues. The V end lost 7 bases, the J end lost 4 bases, and 14 bases lay between the germline ends. Germline-derived CDR1 and CDR2 are SGHTA and FQGNSA. CDR3 nucleotide sequence: TGTGCCAGCAACGAAGGGGCAGGAAATCAGCCCCAGCATTTT. Protein: CASNEGAGNQPQHF.

In this sample, this clone is medium-sized. J is TRBJ2-3 and V is TRBV11-2; TRBD2 matches 10 bases. Trimming took 3 bases from V and 6 from J; bases not matched to a gene: 9. This CDR3 has 16 amino acids. Germline CDR1 SGHAT, CDR2 FQNNGV. The CDR3 loop is CASSFLYSGRLDTQYF. CDR3 in DNA: TGTGCCAGCAGCTTCTTGTATAGCGGGAGGCTCGATACGCAGTATTTT. Together with reference TRBV11-2 and TRBJ2-3, the CDR3 gives the full variable domain: EAGVAQSPRYKIIEKRQSVAFWCNPISGHATLYWYQQILGQGPKLLIQFQNNGVVDDSQLPKDRFSAERLKGVDSTLKIQPAKLEDSAVYLCASSFLYSGRLDTQYFGPGTRLTVL.

This clone is a singleton in its sample. This chain uses TRBV2 with TRBJ2-1, with 10 bases matching TRBD1. V lost 1 base, J lost 12 bases, and 6 bases stayed unmatched. Germline-derived CDR1 and CDR2 are SNHLY and FYNNEI. This CDR3 has 14 residues. CDR3 sequence reads: CASSEGGTGAGQFF. In nucleotides, the CDR3 is TGTGCCAGCAGTGAAGGGGGGACAGGGGCGGGGCAGTTCTTC. Drawing the rest from reference TRBV2 and TRBJ2-1, the complete variable domain is EPEVTQTPSHQVTQMGQEVILRCVPISNHLYFYWYRQILGQKVEFLVSFYNNEISEKSEIFDDQFSVERPDGSNFTLKIRSTKLEDSAMYFCASSEGGTGAGQFFGPGTRLTVL.

The chain links TRBV19 to TRBJ1-1; 7 nucleotides line up with TRBD1. J lost 2 bases, V lost 6 bases, and 12 bases had no gene match. Germline V gene data show CDR1 as LNHDA and CDR2 as SQIVND (reference sequence). The CDR3 consists of 16 residues. The CDR3 DNA reads TGTGCCAGTAGCGGACAGGTAGGGGGACCTAACACTGAAGCTTTCTTT. This translates into CASSGQVGGPNTEAFF.

The genes are TRBV19 and TRBJ2-2; TRBD1 aligns across 8 bases. Germline assignment: CDR1 LNHDA and CDR2 SQIVND (reference sequence). After removal of 4 bases from V and 6 bases from J, the junction contained 4 bases not matched to a gene. CDR3 size: 14 residues. This CDR3 reads CASSTRQGSGELFF. Written as DNA, the CDR3 is TGTGCCAGTAGTACCAGACAGGGGTCCGGGGAGCTGTTTTTT.

This sequence joins TRBV27 and TRBJ2-7; no firm D call. The CDR3 runs 13 residues. V gave up 6 bases and J gave up 1 base, with 10 bases separating them. Germline values: CDR1 MNHEY, CDR2 SMNVEV (reference sequence). CDR3 DNA: TGTGCCAGCAGCTCCGGTCCTTCCTACGAGCAGTACTTC. It yields the protein CASSSGPSYEQYF.

J is TRBJ2-3 and V is TRBV6-1, with 7 positions matching TRBD2. There are 15 residues in the CDR3. V shed 5 bases and J 0 bases; nucleotides not matched to a gene: 5. CDR1 is MNHNS, CDR2 SASEGT, per germline. CDR3 region: CASSLTSQSTDTQYF. DNA of the CDR3: TGTGCCAGCAGTTTGACTAGCCAGAGCACAGATACGCAGTATTTT.

The chain joins TRBV11-2 to TRBJ2-7, with TRBD2 matching 10 bases. V lost 5 bases and J lost 0; bases outside the gene matches: 10. The CDR3 extends over 17 amino acids. CDR1 SGHAT and CDR2 FQNNGV come from the germline V gene. CDR3 sequence: CASSARGLAASSYEQYF. Written as DNA, the CDR3 is TGTGCCAGCAGCGCGCGCGGACTAGCGGCGAGCTCCTACGAGCAGTACTTC.

The table lists this clone with a few counts. CDR3 DNA sequence: TGTGCCAGCAGGGATGGACAGGGGTATAATTCACCCCTCCACTTT. Translated: CASRDGQGYNSPLHF. The chain is built from TRBV5-4 and TRBJ1-6; the match to TRBD1 covers 9 bases. Germline CDR1 is SGHNT and CDR2 is YYREEE (reference sequence). Losses at the gene ends were 5 bases for V and 4 bases for J; bases not matched to a gene: 4. CDR3 size: 15 residues.

V usage is TRBV5-1 and J usage is TRBJ2-1; 8 positions match TRBD1. The CDR3 covers 16 residues. Trimming at V came to 4 bases and at J to 1 base, leaving 7 bases not matched to a gene. CDR1 is SGHRS and CDR2 is YFSETQ in the germline V gene. CDR3 protein: CASSAEGTGSYNEQFF. The CDR3 DNA sequence: TGCGCCAGCAGCGCGGAAGGGACAGGTTCCTACAATGAGCAGTTCTTC.

This sequence joins TRBV4-2 and TRBJ2-1, with D tentatively TRBD1 (5 bases). The CDR3 has 15 amino acids. Between the trimmed V and J ends, which lost 0 bases and 3 bases, there was a span of 9 bases. Germline V lookup: CDR1 LGHNA, CDR2 YNFKEQ. The CDR3 reads CASSQDSTDYNEQFF. Written as DNA, the CDR3 is TGTGCCAGCAGCCAAGATTCGACAGACTACAATGAGCAGTTCTTC.

V is TRBV11-3 and J is TRBJ2-1; 8 positions agree with TRBD2. Germline V gene lookup returns CDR1 SGHNT and CDR2 YENEEA. The CDR3 is 15 residues long. The V segment lost 6 bases and the J segment 0 bases; nucleotides outside the gene matches: 4. CDR3 nucleotides: TGTGCCAGCAGAGCAAGCGGGAGCTCCTACAATGAGCAGTTCTTC. This encodes CASRASGSSYNEQFF.

This clone was picked up a small number of times. V and J are TRBV19 and TRBJ1-3, with a weak D call TRBD1 (5 bases). This CDR3 spans 17 amino acids. Trimming removed 6 bases at V and 2 bases at J, with 20 bases between. Per germline, CDR1 LNHDA and CDR2 SQIVND (reference sequence). The CDR3 bases are TGTGCCAGTAGGGTCCCTGGGGACTCAAGCCCTGGAAACACCATATATTTT. The encoded protein is CASRVPGDSSPGNTIYF. Variable domain in full (rest from reference TRBV19 and TRBJ1-3): DGGITQSPKYLFRKEGQNVTLSCEQNLNHDAMYWYRQDPGQGLRLIYYSQIVNDFQKGDIAEGYSVSREKKESFPLTVTSAQKNPTAFYLCASRVPGDSSPGNTIYFGEGSWLTVV.

The chain employs TRBV18 and TRBJ1-1; D not certain. This CDR3 is 14 amino acids long. The V gene lost 1 base and the J gene lost 4 bases, with 10 bases spanning the gap. The V gene's germline CDR1 is KGHSH and CDR2 LQKENI. The CDR3 here is CASSPQPGSTEAFF. DNA of the CDR3: TGTGCCAGCTCACCACAGCCGGGGAGCACTGAAGCTTTCTTT.

J is TRBJ2-1 and V is TRBV27; D is unresolved. Germline CDR1 reads MNHEY; CDR2 reads SMNVEV (reference sequence). The CDR3 length is 15 residues. Trimming stripped 7 bases from V and 0 bases from J, with 13 bases between. CDR3 in DNA: TGTGCCAGCATGCCCACTGCCAACTCCTACAATGAGCAGTTCTTC. The encoded protein is CASMPTANSYNEQFF.

The CDR3 DNA sequence: TGTGCCAGCAGAACCGGGACAGGCAATGAGCAGTTCTTC. Translated: CASRTGTGNEQFF. The gene calls are TRBV7-9 and TRBJ2-1; the match to TRBD1 covers 8 bases. This CDR3 spans 13 amino acids. CDR1 is SEHNR, CDR2 FQNEAQ, per germline (reference sequence). V lost 6 bases to trimming and J lost 6 bases; unmatched junction nucleotides: 4.

The rearrangement uses TRBV15 and TRBJ2-3, with D perhaps matching TRBD1 (6 bases). This CDR3 contains 15 residues. V was cut by 4 bases and J by 3 bases, with 14 bases left in between. Per germline, CDR1 LNHNV and CDR2 YYDKDF (reference sequence). CDR3 residues: CATSKDLQGTDTQYF. As DNA, the CDR3 is TGTGCCACCAGCAAGGATCTACAGGGTACAGATACGCAGTATTTT.

The chain uses TRBV7-6 and TRBJ2-5; 11 bases fit TRBD2. Germline trimming cut 6 bases from V and 4 bases from J; bases unmatched to any gene: 13. The CDR3 totals 17 residues. The V gene's germline CDR1 is SGHVS and CDR2 FNYEAQ. The CDR3 reads CASSQGLAGGVGETQYF. Here the CDR3 DNA reads TGTGCCAGCAGTCAGGGGCTAGCGGGGGGTGTCGGAGAGACCCAGTACTTC. Drawing the rest from reference TRBV7-6 and TRBJ2-5, the complete variable domain is GAGVSQSPRYKVTKRGQDVALRCDPISGHVSLYWYRQALGQGPEFLTYFNYEAQQDKSGLPNDRFSAERPEGSISTLTIQRTEQRDSAMYRCASSQGLAGGVGETQYFGPGTRLLVL.

This sequence joins TRBV5-1 and TRBJ2-1; 7 bases line up with TRBD1. Germline V gene lookup returns CDR1 SGHRS and CDR2 YFSETQ. The CDR3 consists of 13 residues. The junction had 6 bases not matched to a gene; V was cut back by 4 bases and J by 8 bases. CDR3 protein: CASSQGGGDEQFF. Here the CDR3 DNA reads TGCGCCAGCAGCCAAGGGGGCGGCGATGAGCAGTTCTTC.

CDR3 DNA sequence: TGTGCCAGCAGCTTATTGCCACGGAGACCAGGGTTTCAAGAGACCCAGTACTTC. Its protein is CASSLLPRRPGFQETQYF. This chain uses TRBV7-8 with TRBJ2-5, with D perhaps TRBD1 (5 bases). The CDR3 runs 18 residues. V was cut by 2 bases and J by 2 bases, with 21 bases left in between. Germline CDR1 and CDR2: SGHVS and FQNEAQ.

The rearrangement links TRBV30 to TRBJ2-7; 8 bases are a match to TRBD1. Unmatched junction bases numbered 5, after V lost 4 bases and J lost 0 bases. Germline CDR1 is GTSNPN and CDR2 is SVGIG (reference sequence). The CDR3 spans 14 residues. CDR3 DNA: TGTGCCTGGACCTCAGGGGGCCTCTCCTACGAGCAGTACTTC. Translating it yields CAWTSGGLSYEQYF.

This chain joins TRBV27 and TRBJ1-1; 8 bases are a match to TRBD1. From germline, CDR1 is MNHEY and CDR2 SMNVEV (reference sequence). The ends lost 5 bases at V and 0 bases at J; junction bases unmatched: 5. The CDR3 runs to 15 residues. The CDR3 sequence is CASSPGQVMNTEAFF. The CDR3 nucleotides read TGTGCCAGCAGTCCGGGACAGGTCATGAACACTGAAGCTTTCTTT.

The V call is TRBV7-6, the J call TRBJ1-6; 9 bases match TRBD1. Germline CDR1 and CDR2: SGHVS and FNYEAQ. The CDR3 has 17 residues. With V trimmed by 5 bases and J by 5 bases, 10 bases remained unmatched. Here the CDR3 DNA reads TGTGCCAGCAGCCCCGAGACTAGGGACAGGGATAATTCACCCCTCCACTTT. Translated, it gives CASSPETRDRDNSPLHF.

V and J are TRBV13 and TRBJ2-1, with D unresolved. The V and J ends lost 0 bases and 7 bases respectively, with 7 bases between them. The CDR3 contains 13 residues. The germline gives CDR1 PRHDT, CDR2 FYEKMQ (reference sequence). The CDR3 protein is CASSLGTRNEQFF. The CDR3 DNA reads TGTGCCAGCAGCTTAGGTACCAGGAATGAGCAGTTCTTC.

This chain connects TRBV19 to TRBJ2-2; D is possibly TRBD2 (7 bases). From germline, CDR1 is LNHDA and CDR2 SQIVND (reference sequence). With 4 bases removed from V and 4 bases from J, the gap between germline ends came to 10 bases. CDR3 length equals 14 residues. The CDR3 is CASSSGGPTGELFF. In nucleotides, the CDR3 is TGTGCCAGTAGTAGCGGGGGCCCCACCGGGGAGCTGTTTTTT.

This chain links TRBV10-3 with TRBJ2-1; TRBD2 aligns across 8 bases. There are 13 residues in the CDR3. Germline-derived CDR1 and CDR2 are ENHRY and SYGVKD. J was trimmed by 6 bases and V by 10 bases; bases with no gene match: 8. In nucleotides, the CDR3 is TGTGCCACCCACGGGACTAGTACCAATGAGCAGTTCTTC. Translating gives CATHGTSTNEQFF.

V is TRBV4-1 and J is TRBJ2-7; perhaps TRBD2 as D (6 bases). CDR1 and CDR2 from the germline V gene are MGHRA and YSYEKL. The CDR3 has 14 residues. Trimming left V 1 base short and J 6 bases short, with 13 bases between. This chain's CDR3 is CASSQGDKGGEQYF. The CDR3 nucleotides are TGCGCCAGCAGCCAAGGAGACAAGGGAGGCGAGCAGTACTTC.

The chain carries TRBV11-2 and TRBJ2-1; 11 bases fit TRBD1. After removal of 3 bases from V and 4 bases from J, the junction contained 2 bases not matched to a gene. Germline assignment: CDR1 SGHAT and CDR2 FQNNGV. The CDR3 loop spans 15 amino acids. The CDR3 DNA is TGTGCCAGCAGCTTGGGACAGGGGGAATACAATGAGCAGTTCTTC. Its translation: CASSLGQGEYNEQFF.

V usage is TRBV30 and J usage is TRBJ2-2; D remains ambiguous. The germline V gene encodes CDR1 GTSNPN and CDR2 SVGIG (reference sequence). The CDR3 loop spans 15 amino acids. V was trimmed by 0 bases and J by 0 bases, leaving 8 bases between them. CDR3 nucleotide sequence: TGTGCCTGGAGTGTAACTGTCGCGAACACCGGGGAGCTGTTTTTT. Amino acids: CAWSVTVANTGELFF.

The chain carries TRBV29-1 and TRBJ2-3; 10 bases are shared with TRBD1. The germline gives CDR1 SQVTM, CDR2 ANQGSEA. J lost 3 bases, V lost 6 bases, and 12 bases had no gene match. CDR3 length equals 16 residues. CDR3 region: CSVKSSTGGATDTQYF. CDR3 coding DNA: TGCAGCGTCAAGTCCTCGACAGGGGGCGCGACAGATACGCAGTATTTT.